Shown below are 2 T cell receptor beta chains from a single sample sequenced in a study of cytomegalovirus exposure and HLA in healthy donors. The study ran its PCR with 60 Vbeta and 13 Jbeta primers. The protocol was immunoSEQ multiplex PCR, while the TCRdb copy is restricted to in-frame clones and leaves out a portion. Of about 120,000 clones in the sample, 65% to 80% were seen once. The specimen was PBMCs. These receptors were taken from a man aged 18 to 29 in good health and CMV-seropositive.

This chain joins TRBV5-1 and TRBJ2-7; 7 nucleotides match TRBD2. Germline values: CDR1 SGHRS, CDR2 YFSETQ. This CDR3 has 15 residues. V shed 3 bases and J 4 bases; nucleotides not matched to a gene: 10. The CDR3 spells CASSYLLAEMYEQYF. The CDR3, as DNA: TGCGCCAGCAGCTACCTCCTAGCGGAGATGTACGAGCAGTACTTC.

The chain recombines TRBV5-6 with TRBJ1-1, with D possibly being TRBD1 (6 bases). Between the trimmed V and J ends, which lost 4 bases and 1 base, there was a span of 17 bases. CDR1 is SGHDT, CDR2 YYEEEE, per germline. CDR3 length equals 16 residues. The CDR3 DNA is TGTGCCAGCAGCCCCAGGGGCTTTGGGACGAACACTGAAGCTTTCTTT. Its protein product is CASSPRGFGTNTEAFF.